The rows below give T cell receptor beta chains drawn from one sample of a study of T cell responses to AZD1222 COVID-19 vaccine. Here immunoSEQ multiplex PCR was the method, and the copy in TCRdb shows in-frame clones only, minus some. The data contain about 120,000 clones, 80% to 90% of them singletons. The sequencing used peripheral blood, collected on day 0 of AZD1222 vaccination. The receptors here all came from an adult in good health. Each CDR3 is given with its conserved first and last residue. Each record gives: D gene, J gene, clone size, V gene, CDR3 DNA, CDR3 protein. A D gene is named only where the DNA matches it firmly. Size values are once, few and many counts, or a class for expanded clones, and some rows have none.

NA TRBJ2-3 NA TRBV6-5 TGTGCCAGCAGTTACTCGTACTCGGGGATCACAGATACGCAGTATTTT CASSYSYSGITDTQYF
TRBD1 TRBJ2-3 NA TRBV10-3 TGTGCCATCAGTGATACCGGGACAGGGAACGGGGATACGCAGTATTTT CAISDTGTGNGDTQYF
NA TRBJ2-2 few TRBV5-1 TGCGCCAGCAGCTTGGGAGGGTACGGGGAGCTGTTTTTT CASSLGGYGELFF
NA TRBJ2-5 NA TRBV11-3 TGTGCCAGCAGCTCCGCAGTCCAAGAGACCCAGTACTTC CASSSAVQETQYF
NA TRBJ2-7 NA TRBV5-1 TGCGCCAGCAGCTTGGGTGCGGGTGGGTCCCACGAGCAGTACTTC CASSLGAGGSHEQYF
TRBD2 TRBJ2-7 NA TRBV7-7 TGTGCTAGCAGCAGGACTAGCGGAGATTACGAGCAGTACTTC CASSRTSGDYEQYF
NA TRBJ2-7 NA TRBV5-6 TGTGCCAGCAGCTTACAGAAGGAGCAGTACTTC CASSLQKEQYF
TRBD1 TRBJ1-5 NA TRBV4-1 TGCGCCAGCAGCCAATTAGGACAGGAAAATCAGCCCCAGCATTTT CASSQLGQENQPQHF
NA TRBJ2-5 NA TRBV5-1 TGCGCCAGCAGCTCCCCAGCCCAAGAGACCCAGTACTTC CASSSPAQETQYF
NA TRBJ1-1 few TRBV3-1/TRBV3-2 TGTGCCAGCAGCCGGGTGAGGGGCACTGAAGCTTTCTTT CASSRVRGTEAFF
NA TRBJ1-1 NA TRBV5-4 TGTGCCAGCAGCCGGAACACTGAAGCTTTCTTT CASSRNTEAFF
NA TRBJ1-2 NA TRBV9 TGTGCCAGCAGCGTAAAGGAGGGGGGCTATGGCTACACCTTC CASSVKEGGYGYTF
TRBD2 TRBJ2-7 few TRBV7-2 TGTGCCAGCAGCTTTACTAGCGGGATGGGTTACGAGCAGTACTTC CASSFTSGMGYEQYF
TRBD2 TRBJ2-2 NA TRBV7-2 TGTGCCAGCAGCTTATTCGGGGGGGCTACCGGGGAGCTGTTTTTT CASSLFGGATGELFF
NA TRBJ2-7 few TRBV19 TGTGCCAGTAGTCAGCGGACCGTTCGCAACCTCTACGAGCAGTACTTC CASSQRTVRNLYEQYF
TRBD1 TRBJ1-1 NA TRBV6-2/TRBV6-3 TGTGCCAGCAGTTTCGGACAGGGGGCCTTTTCTGCTGAAGCTTTCTTT CASSFGQGAFSAEAFF
NA TRBJ1-6 NA TRBV6-5 TGTGCCAGCAGTTTCAGGGTTAGCTCCTATAATTCACCCCTCCACTTT CASSFRVSSYNSPLHF
TRBD1 TRBJ2-5 few TRBV7-2 TGTGCCAGCAGCGACTGGGACAGGAAGTCGGAGACCCAGTACTTC CASSDWDRKSETQYF
TRBD2 TRBJ2-7 NA TRBV7-9 TGTGCCAGCAGCTCCTACCGGACTAGCGGGAACTCCTACGAGCAGTACTTC CASSSYRTSGNSYEQYF
NA TRBJ1-2 few TRBV27 TGTGCCAAAGCAACAGGTGACTATGGCTACACCTTC CAKATGDYGYTF
TRBD2 TRBJ2-2 NA TRBV5-4 TGTGCCAGCAGCCTAGGACTAGCCAACACCGGGGAGCTGTTTTTT CASSLGLANTGELFF